The clone carrying this TCR beta chain was counted only a few times. The sample's time point: sample taken at primary tumor resection. Material for sequencing was whole RNA from tumor, nontumor lung or frozen PBMC, left unsorted. This entry comes from a study of spatial heterogeneity in lung cancer. V was trimmed by 4 bases and J by 5 bases, leaving 2 bases between them. Germline V gene sequence: CDR1 MDHEN, CDR2 SYDVKM. The CDR3 loop spans 10 amino acids. In TCRdb, the 5' RACE reads were re-called with MiXCR into one record per CDR3 protein. This sample has under 100,000 distinct CDR3 sequences; around 10% occur once, and the top ten carry about 7.1%.

The J gene is TRBJ1-2, the V gene TRBV28; D is unresolved. The sequenced sample was PBMCs, obtained at surgery. This receptor was obtained from a male donor with early-stage non-small cell lung cancer. DNA for the CDR3: TGTGCCAGCAGTTCATATGGCTACACCTTC. Protein product: CASSSYGYTF.